This T cell receptor (beta chain) was identified during a study of CDR3 diversity in severe acne (dated by TCRdb to between 2018 and 2021). Libraries were made using PCR. Sequenced using an Illumina HiSeq 2000. TCRdb reprocessing: public reads trimmed at Q25 with fastp, clones called with MiXCR, in-frame beta chains kept. Duplicate CDR3 protein sequences are folded into a single record with the most common DNA and genes. Within this sample are about 85,000 distinct CDR3 sequences, with 48% of them counted one time only. The ten largest clonotypes hold roughly 9.1% of the sample. This clonotype has at least ten counts. What antigen it recognizes has not been identified. No base quality information exists; no much larger clone differs at one position. The sequenced sample consisted of blood. This clonotype was obtained from a male donor in good health, serving as a control.

CDR3 reads: CATSDQWDEKLFF. The nucleotides are TGTGCCACCAGCGATCAGTGGGATGAAAAACTGTTTTTT. Here the chain combines TRBV24-1 and TRBJ1-4, with an unclear D gene assignment. CDR1 and CDR2, per the germline V gene, are KGHDR and SFDVKD. The V and J ends are trimmed by 7 bases and 6 bases, leaving 11 bases between them. The CDR3 runs 13 amino acids, cysteine and phenylalanine included. Here the CDR3 DNA is all that survives: 39 bases in frame from base 1.